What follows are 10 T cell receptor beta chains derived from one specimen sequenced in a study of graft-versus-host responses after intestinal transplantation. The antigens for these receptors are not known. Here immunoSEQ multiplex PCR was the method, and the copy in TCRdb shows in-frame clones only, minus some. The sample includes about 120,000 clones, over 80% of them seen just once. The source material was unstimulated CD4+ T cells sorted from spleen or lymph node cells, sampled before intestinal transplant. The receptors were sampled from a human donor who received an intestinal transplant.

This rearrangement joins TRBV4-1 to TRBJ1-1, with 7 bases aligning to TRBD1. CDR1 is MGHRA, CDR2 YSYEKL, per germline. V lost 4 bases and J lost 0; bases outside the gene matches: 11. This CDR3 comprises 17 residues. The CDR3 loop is CASSLPGQKAMNTEAFF. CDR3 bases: TGCGCCAGCAGCCTTCCGGGACAGAAAGCGATGAACACTGAAGCTTTCTTT.

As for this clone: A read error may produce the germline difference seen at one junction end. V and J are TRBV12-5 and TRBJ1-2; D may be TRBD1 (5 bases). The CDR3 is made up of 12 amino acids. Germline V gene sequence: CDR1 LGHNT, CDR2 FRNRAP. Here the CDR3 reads CASAPGGGAIAF. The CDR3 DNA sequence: TGTGCTAGTGCCCCGGGGGGGGGAGCCATCGCCTTC.

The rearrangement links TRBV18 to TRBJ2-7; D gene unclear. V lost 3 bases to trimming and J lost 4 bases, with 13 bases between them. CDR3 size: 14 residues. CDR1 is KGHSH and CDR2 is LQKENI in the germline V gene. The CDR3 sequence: CASSPGLVSYEQYF. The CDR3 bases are TGTGCCAGCTCACCGGGCCTAGTTTCTTACGAGCAGTACTTC. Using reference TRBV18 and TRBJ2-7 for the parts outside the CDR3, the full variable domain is NAGVMQNPRHLVRRRGQEARLRCSPMKGHSHVYWYRQLPEEGLKFMVYLQKENIIDESGMPKERFSAEFPKEGPSILRIQQVVRGDSAAYFCASSPGLVSYEQYFGPGTRLTVT.

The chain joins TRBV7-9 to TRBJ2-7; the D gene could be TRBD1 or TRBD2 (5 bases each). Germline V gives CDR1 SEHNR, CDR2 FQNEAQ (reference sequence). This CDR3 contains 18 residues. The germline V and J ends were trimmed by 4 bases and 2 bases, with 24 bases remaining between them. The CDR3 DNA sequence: TGTGCCAGCAGCTCCCCGGGGACCCGGAGACATGATACCTACGAGCAGTACTTC. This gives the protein CASSSPGTRRHDTYEQYF.

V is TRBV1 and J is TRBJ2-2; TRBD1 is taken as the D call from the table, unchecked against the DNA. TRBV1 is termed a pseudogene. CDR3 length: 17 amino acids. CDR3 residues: CTSSRDSPTANTGELFF. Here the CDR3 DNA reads TGCACCAGCAGCCGGGACAGCCCCACCGCGAACACCGGGGAGCTGTTTTTT.

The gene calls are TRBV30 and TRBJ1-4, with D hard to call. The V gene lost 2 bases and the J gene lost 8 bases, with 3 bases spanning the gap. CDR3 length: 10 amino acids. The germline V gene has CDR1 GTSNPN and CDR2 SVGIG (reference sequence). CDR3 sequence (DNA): TGTGCCTGGAGTAACGAAAAACTGTTTTTT. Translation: CAWSNEKLFF.

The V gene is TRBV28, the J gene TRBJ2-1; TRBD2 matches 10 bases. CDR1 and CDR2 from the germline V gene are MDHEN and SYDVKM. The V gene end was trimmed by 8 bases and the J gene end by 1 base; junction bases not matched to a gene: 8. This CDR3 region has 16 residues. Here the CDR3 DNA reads TGTGCCAGCCGGGAGGGAGCGGGAGGGTCCTACAATGAGCAGTTCTTC. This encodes CASREGAGGSYNEQFF.

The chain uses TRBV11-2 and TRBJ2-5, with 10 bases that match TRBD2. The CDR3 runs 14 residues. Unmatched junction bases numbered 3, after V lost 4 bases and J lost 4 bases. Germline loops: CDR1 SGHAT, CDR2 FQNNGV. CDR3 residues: CASSSLAGVETQYF. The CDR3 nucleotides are TGTGCCAGCAGCTCCCTAGCGGGAGTAGAGACCCAGTACTTC.

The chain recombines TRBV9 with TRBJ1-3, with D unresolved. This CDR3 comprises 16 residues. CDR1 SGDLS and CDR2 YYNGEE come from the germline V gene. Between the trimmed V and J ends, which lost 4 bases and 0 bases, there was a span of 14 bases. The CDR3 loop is CASSPLKTPSGNTIYF. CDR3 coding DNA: TGTGCCAGCAGCCCCTTGAAGACGCCCTCTGGAAACACCATATATTTT.

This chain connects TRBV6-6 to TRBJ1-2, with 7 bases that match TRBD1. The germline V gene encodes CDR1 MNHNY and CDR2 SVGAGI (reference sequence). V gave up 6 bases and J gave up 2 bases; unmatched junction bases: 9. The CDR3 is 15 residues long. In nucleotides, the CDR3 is TGTGCCAGCAGGCACAGTTCGGACAGGAACTATGGCTACACCTTC. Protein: CASRHSSDRNYGYTF.